Listed below are T cell receptor beta chains from one sample, sequenced in a study of T cell responses to AZD1222 COVID-19 vaccine. Some clones are missing from TCRdb's copy, which holds only in-frame ones; the method was immunoSEQ multiplex PCR. The table lists over 90,000 clones, roughly 90% of them singletons, with around an eighth in the top ten. The specimen was peripheral blood, collected 28 days after the second AZD1222 dose. The receptors stem from an adult who received the AZD1222 COVID-19 vaccine. CDR3s leave out the opening cysteine and the closing phenylalanine or tryptophan.

v_call | cdr3_aa
TRBV9 | ASSRDSYYGYT
TRBV5-1 | ASSGLLGETQY
TRBV7-3 | ASSLRSGEQY
TRBV7-9 | ASSLATNSPLH
TRBV19 | ASSIRLAYEQY
TRBV28 | ASRDRGTYNEQF
TRBV18 | ASSPSEYTGTSPYEQY
TRBV6-4 | ASSVEAGIETQY
TRBV5-5 | ASRFGPSLSPLH
TRBV11-3 | ASSLETGENEKLF
TRBV7-9 | ASSFLAAGGELF
TRBV2 | ASSFPQSATNEKLF
TRBV5-1 | ASKARDLNYGYT
TRBV27 | ASSFRGASNQPQH
TRBV7-8 | ASSRTQRPVEKLF
TRBV19 | ASSMTGGRGTEAF
TRBV4-1 | ASSQGTENNEQF
TRBV5-4 | ASSYRALNTEAF
TRBV9 | ASSAGRLNTEAF
TRBV7-8 | ASSLHVADGYT
TRBV5-6 | ASSFGTGYTGELF
TRBV5-6 | ASSFPAGGELF
TRBV5-6 | ASGPVSSSYEQY
TRBV4-1 | ASSHGPAGNTGELF
TRBV19 | ASSIKGPGVTNEKLF
TRBV5-6 | ASSLVPDRGNTEAF
TRBV9 | ASSSNPGLAGMGDSYEQY
TRBV11-3 | ASSFGGEKLF
TRBV9 | ASTRDRELYT
TRBV7-9 | ASSRDRVVSNEQF
TRBV28 | ASKPPGFNEQF
TRBV28 | ASSSPKPRQEPNEKLF
TRBV29-1 | SIWRGEAF
TRBV10-1 | ASRERELAKNIQY
TRBV9 | ASSVLGLSSTDTQY
TRBV7-9 | ASSPDSLVGYT
TRBV2 | ASREGLAGGPDTQY
TRBV7-8 | ASNPLRAYTDTQY
TRBV28 | AAKAVDTEAF
TRBV7-8 | ASSLSLDHQPQH
TRBV18 | ASSPTVPANSNQPQH
TRBV4-3 | ASSQGPGQFGGYT
TRBV29-1 | SAETGSDYGYT
TRBV29-1 | SVEGGQETQY
TRBV2 | ASSRLGDRDNQPQH
TRBV5-8 | ASSLLRGAEAF
TRBV28 | ASGNHQSSGANVLT
TRBV9 | ASSVGTEPPF
TRBV3-1/TRBV3-2 | ASSQALGRVETQY
TRBV7-2 | ASSLVTRGQGNEQF
TRBV5-1 | ASKVDFSTTYEQY
TRBV4-1 | ASSPTHGQYNEQY
TRBV4-1 | ASSRPDPPLTSGDYNEQF
TRBV12-5 | ASGFSLRIGDEQF
TRBV5-4 | ASSGGDSPRETQY
TRBV7-2 | ASSLEGRGLAGRYEQY
TRBV6-1 | ASSEPYGNQPQH
TRBV2 | ASSADRGGSGNTIY